The sequence of this T cell receptor (beta chain) was determined in a study of cytomegalovirus exposure and HLA in healthy donors. Study context: Around 85 million unique TCR sequences came from HLA-typed donors in an early release.

Worth noting for this clone: The antigen is unknown.

Study-wide findings and caveats: For most TCR beta V segments, an earlier analysis put the productive rate at about 87% or about 30% of the time. Reports indicate that TCR beta sequences accurately predicted the HLA-A and HLA-B alleles of most subjects. The authors confirmed in vitro that a few CMV-associated chains were specific for CMV antigens.

Primers included in the PCR were 60 Vbeta and 13 Jbeta primers. This table comes from immunoSEQ multiplex PCR, and its TCRdb copy is limited to in-frame clones, with some not included. This table holds over 150,000 clones, around 88% found once. Trimming took 3 bases from V and 4 from J; bases not matched to a gene: 9. CDR3 length equals 15 residues. Germline V gene data show CDR1 as GTSNPN and CDR2 as SVGIG (reference sequence). The source is a woman aged 25 to 45 in good health and CMV-seronegative. The rearrangement uses TRBV30 and TRBJ1-2; 9 nucleotides align to TRBD1. The sample taken for sequencing was PBMCs. CDR3: CAWRHTGTGSYGYTF. The CDR3 region has the DNA TGTGCCTGGAGGCATACCGGGACAGGGTCCTATGGCTACACCTTC. Combining the CDR3 with reference TRBV30 and TRBJ1-2 gives the whole variable domain SQTIHQWPATLVQPVGSPLSLECTVEGTSNPNLYWYRQAAGRGLQLLFYSVGIGQISSEVPQNLSASRPQDRQFILSSKKLLLSDSGFYLCAWRHTGTGSYGYTFGSGTRLTVV.